The 29 T cell receptor beta chains below come from one sample, sequenced in a study of blood T cell repertoires in COVID-19. Clones were sequenced by immunoSEQ multiplex PCR, and TCRdb holds only the in-frame ones, with some missing. Of about 59,000 clones listed, 73% are singletons. The specimen sequenced was peripheral blood. These receptors were obtained from a woman aged 65 to 85 with acute or convalescent COVID-19.

The genes are TRBV2 and TRBJ2-3, with D unclear. This CDR3 region has 15 residues. Deletions cut 2 bases from V and 5 bases from J, with 14 bases between. Per germline, CDR1 SNHLY and CDR2 FYNNEI. The CDR3 region is CASSETVVFGDTQYF. CDR3 sequence (DNA): TGTGCCAGCAGTGAAACGGTGGTTTTTGGAGATACGCAGTATTTT.

J is TRBJ1-1 and V is TRBV18, with 8 bases fitting TRBD1. V dropped 4 bases and J dropped 4; count of bases not matched to a gene: 5. The germline V gene has CDR1 KGHSH and CDR2 LQKENI. The CDR3 consists of 14 residues. DNA for the CDR3: TGTGCCAGCTCACTTACAGGGGGGAGCACTGAAGCTTTCTTT. Translating gives CASSLTGGSTEAFF.

The chain employs TRBV6-5 and TRBJ2-3, with D possibly TRBD1 on 6 matching bases. V lost 6 bases, J lost 7 bases, and 20 bases lay in between. From germline, CDR1 is MNHEY and CDR2 SVGAGI. This CDR3 is built from 15 residues. CDR3: CASSRDGERGNTQYF. CDR3 nucleotides: TGTGCCAGCAGCCGGGACGGCGAAAGGGGGAATACGCAGTATTTT.

This clone was detected ten times or more. The gene calls are TRBV29-1 and TRBJ1-5; weak D call: TRBD1 (5 bases). This CDR3 has 13 amino acids. Trimming removed 7 bases at V and 6 bases at J, with 16 bases between. CDR1 SQVTM and CDR2 ANQGSEA come from the germline V gene. CDR3 region: CSAAAGGGQPQHF. The CDR3 coding sequence is TGCAGCGCCGCAGCAGGCGGGGGTCAGCCCCAGCATTTT.

The chain employs TRBV20-1 and TRBJ1-4; no firm D call. CDR1 and CDR2 from the germline V gene are DFQATT and SNEGSKA (reference sequence). V was trimmed by 3 bases and J by 8 bases, leaving 7 bases between them. The CDR3 sequence is 11 residues long. CDR3: CSASYLEKLFF. DNA of the CDR3: TGCAGTGCTAGCTACTTAGAAAAACTGTTTTTT.

The count of this clone is one. The chain is built from TRBV7-9 and TRBJ2-5; 11 nucleotides match TRBD2. The CDR3 extends over 15 amino acids. The germline V gene has CDR1 SEHNR and CDR2 FQNEAQ (reference sequence). After removal of 2 bases from V and 4 bases from J, the junction contained 3 bases not matched to a gene. Here the CDR3 reads CASSLFLAGGETQYF. CDR3 in DNA: TGTGCCAGCAGCTTATTCCTAGCGGGGGGAGAGACCCAGTACTTC.

This clone was seen more than once but under ten times. This CDR3 reads CASSLVDRDYEKLFF. Written as DNA, the CDR3 is TGTGCCAGCAGCTTGGTAGACAGGGATTACGAAAAACTGTTTTTT. The chain joins TRBV5-6 to TRBJ1-4; 7 bases are a match to TRBD1. Germline lookup yields CDR1 SGHDT and CDR2 YYEEEE. The CDR3 runs to 15 residues. V trimming: 0 bases; J trimming: 8 bases; junction bases outside the gene matches: 7.

This clone was counted a single time. The chain couples TRBV6-2 or TRBV6-3 to TRBJ1-1, with unresolved D. The V end was cut by 5 bases, the J end by 0 bases, with 13 bases between. Germline loops: CDR1 MNHEY, CDR2 SVGEGT. The CDR3 consists of 15 residues. CDR3: CASSRQAPMNTEAFF. The CDR3 DNA is TGTGCCAGCAGTCGACAAGCCCCTATGAACACTGAAGCTTTCTTT.

The chain combines TRBV6-5 with TRBJ1-5; a weak D match, TRBD1 (6 bases). Germline lookup yields CDR1 MNHEY and CDR2 SVGAGI. The CDR3 length is 15 residues. Trimming took off 5 bases at V and 1 base at J, with 12 bases between the two ends. The CDR3 coding sequence is TGTGCCAGCAGTAAGGACAGCCTAAGCAATCAGCCCCAGCATTTT. This codes for CASSKDSLSNQPQHF.

The rearrangement links TRBV4-1 to TRBJ2-3, with 10 bases fitting TRBD2. This CDR3 has 15 amino acids. Germline trimming cut 4 bases from V and 3 bases from J; bases unmatched to any gene: 4. Germline CDR1 reads MGHRA; CDR2 reads YSYEKL. CDR3 coding DNA: TGCGCCAGCAGCCGAACTAGCGGGGCGACAGATACGCAGTATTTT. Encoded protein: CASSRTSGATDTQYF.

The V and J genes are TRBV3-1 (or the pseudogene TRBV3-2) and TRBJ1-5, with D tentatively TRBD1 (6 bases). The CDR3 covers 14 residues. Between the trimmed V and J ends, which lost 4 bases and 3 bases, there was a span of 10 bases. Germline V gives CDR1 LGHDT, CDR2 YNNKEL (reference sequence). As DNA, the CDR3 is TGTGCCAGCAGCCGCGGACAGAACAATCAGCCCCAGCATTTT. Its protein product is CASSRGQNNQPQHF.

Notes on this clone: The sample has other DNA sequences that encode this CDR3 too. This chain uses TRBV2 with TRBJ1-2, with D unresolved. Germline-derived CDR1 and CDR2 are SNHLY and FYNNEI. The CDR3 has 13 residues. Trimming left V 3 bases short and J 2 bases short, with 7 bases between. The CDR3 reads CASSDEANYGYTF. In DNA form, the CDR3 reads TGTGCCAGCAGTGACGAGGCAAACTATGGCTACACCTTC.

V usage is TRBV6-1 and J usage is TRBJ1-5; D is undetermined. Trimming pared 2 bases from V and 6 bases from J, leaving 8 bases between. The germline V gene encodes CDR1 MNHNS and CDR2 SASEGT. CDR3 length: 13 residues. CDR3 sequence (DNA): TGTGCCAGCAGTGAACGGGAGCGTCAGCCCCAGCATTTT. Translation: CASSERERQPQHF.

The V call is TRBV30, the J call TRBJ1-3; TRBD1 is a possible D gene (6 bases). V was cut by 4 bases and J by 4 bases, with 14 bases left in between. The V gene's germline CDR1 is GTSNPN and CDR2 SVGIG (reference sequence). The CDR3 contains 14 residues. Written as DNA, the CDR3 is TGTGCCTGGAAGGTTACAGGGTCCGGAAACACCATATATTTT. This gives the protein CAWKVTGSGNTIYF.

Here the CDR3 DNA reads TGTGCCAGCAGTTCCTTCGGACAGGGACAAGAGACCCAGTACTTC. Translated, it gives CASSSFGQGQETQYF. The chain joins TRBV27 to TRBJ2-5; 8 nucleotides agree with TRBD1. The CDR3 spans 15 residues. J gave up 2 bases and V 4 bases, and 6 bases lay outside the gene matches. The V gene's germline CDR1 is MNHEY and CDR2 SMNVEV (reference sequence).

The chain combines TRBV5-6 with TRBJ1-2; TRBD1 matches 7 bases. The V segment lost 0 bases and the J segment 3 bases; nucleotides outside the gene matches: 11. The germline V gene encodes CDR1 SGHDT and CDR2 YYEEEE. This CDR3 is 17 amino acids long. For the CDR3, the DNA is TGTGCCAGCAGCTTGGAAGTCGGCGACAGGGATGACTATGGCTACACCTTC. Its translation: CASSLEVGDRDDYGYTF.

The V gene is TRBV6-5, the J gene TRBJ2-2, with TRBD1 matching over 7 bases. The CDR3 spans 14 residues. Trimming removed 8 bases from V and 4 bases from J; junction bases left unmatched: 7. CDR1 is MNHEY and CDR2 is SVGAGI in the germline V gene. In nucleotides, the CDR3 is TGTGCCAGCCAACGAGCAGGGGGCACCGGGGAGCTGTTTTTT. Amino acid sequence: CASQRAGGTGELFF.

The gene calls are TRBV7-9 and TRBJ2-1; D is perhaps TRBD2 (5 bases). V gave up 1 base and J gave up 10 bases, with 11 bases separating them. The CDR3 consists of 13 residues. Germline V CDR1 and CDR2: SEHNR, FQNEAQ (reference sequence). The CDR3 spells CASSLGNGGEQFF. In DNA form, the CDR3 reads TGTGCCAGCAGCTTAGGTAACGGCGGGGAGCAGTTCTTC.

This chain links TRBV2 with TRBJ1-2; 12 bases agree with TRBD1. Looked up from germline, CDR1 is SNHLY and CDR2 is FYNNEI. V lost 4 bases to trimming and J lost 3 bases; unmatched junction nucleotides: 9. This CDR3 region has 17 residues. CDR3 in DNA: TGTGCCAGCAGTGGACCGGGACAGGGGGCCAAGTACTATGGCTACACCTTC. Amino acid sequence: CASSGPGQGAKYYGYTF.

This clone was seen ten or more times. The chain recombines TRBV4-2 with TRBJ1-6; D unclear. Trimming stripped 0 bases from V and 6 bases from J, with 12 bases between. The CDR3 is 16 residues long. CDR1 and CDR2 from the germline V gene are LGHNA and YNFKEQ. CDR3 protein: CASSQDPVRSNSPLHF. The CDR3 nucleotides are TGTGCCAGCAGCCAAGATCCGGTCAGGTCTAATTCACCCCTCCACTTT.

The chain employs TRBV19 and TRBJ2-7; D is possibly TRBD2 (5 bases). This CDR3 region has 13 residues. Germline CDR1 reads LNHDA; CDR2 reads SQIVND (reference sequence). V dropped 5 bases and J dropped 0 bases, with 8 bases sitting between them. Written as DNA, the CDR3 is TGTGCCAGTAGTGTCGGGGTCTCCTACGAGCAGTACTTC. It encodes CASSVGVSYEQYF.

The CDR3 reads CASRADSYNSPLHF. The CDR3 bases are TGTGCCAGCAGGGCGGATTCCTATAATTCACCCCTCCACTTT. The V gene is TRBV2, the J gene TRBJ1-6; D call uncertain. V dropped 6 bases and J dropped 1 base, with 7 bases sitting between them. Germline values: CDR1 SNHLY, CDR2 FYNNEI. The CDR3 is 14 residues long.

V usage is TRBV27 and J usage is TRBJ1-1; D is unresolved. This CDR3 has 18 residues. In germline, CDR1 is MNHEY, CDR2 SMNVEV (reference sequence). Trimming left V 3 bases short and J 0 bases short, with 20 bases between. CDR3 region: CASSLRSRPPLMNTEAFF. CDR3 nucleotides: TGTGCCAGCAGTTTGAGGTCCCGTCCACCTTTAATGAACACTGAAGCTTTCTTT.

The table lists this clone with a few counts. The chain uses TRBV27 and TRBJ2-6; D might be TRBD2 (6 bases). Looked up from germline, CDR1 is MNHEY and CDR2 is SMNVEV (reference sequence). Deletions cut 2 bases from V and 0 bases from J, with 17 bases between. This CDR3 has 19 residues. Here the CDR3 DNA reads TGTGCCAGCAGTTTAAGGACTACCACCCGGGGCTCTGGGGCCAACGTCCTGACTTTC. Protein sequence: CASSLRTTTRGSGANVLTF.

The chain couples TRBV10-1 to TRBJ1-6, with 11 bases identical to TRBD1. This CDR3 comprises 15 residues. The germline CDR1 and CDR2 sequences are WNHNN and SYGVQD (reference sequence). With 3 bases clipped from V and 9 bases from J, the junction kept 4 bases outside the gene matches. CDR3: CASSDGQGAFSPLHF. The DNA for the CDR3 is TGCGCCAGCAGTGACGGACAGGGGGCATTTTCACCCCTCCACTTT.

This rearrangement joins TRBV5-1 to TRBJ1-1, with TRBD1 as a possible D gene (5 bases). Trimming took off 3 bases at V and 4 bases at J, with 13 bases between the two ends. CDR1 and CDR2 from the germline V gene are SGHRS and YFSETQ. The CDR3 contains 14 residues. CDR3 loop: CASSSMTDSTEAFF. The DNA of the CDR3 is TGCGCCAGCAGCTCCATGACCGACAGCACTGAAGCTTTCTTT.

This clone was recorded a few times. This chain uses TRBV29-1 with TRBJ2-3; TRBD2 agrees at 8 bases. Germline CDR1 and CDR2: SQVTM and ANQGSEA. This CDR3 has 15 residues. V shed 7 bases and J 0 bases; nucleotides not matched to a gene: 9. The CDR3 is CSAPIAGWSTDTQYF. CDR3 nucleotides: TGCAGCGCCCCCATAGCGGGGTGGAGCACAGATACGCAGTATTTT.

The genes are TRBV4-1 and TRBJ2-7; D unclear. V was clipped by 1 base and J by 0 bases, with 10 bases between them. The CDR3 has 15 amino acids. Germline V gene data show CDR1 as MGHRA and CDR2 as YSYEKL. The CDR3 coding sequence is TGCGCCAGCAGCCAAGGTTGGCACAACTCCTACGAGCAGTACTTC. Protein: CASSQGWHNSYEQYF.

This clone has a single count. The chain combines TRBV5-1 with TRBJ1-3; D unclear. With 6 bases removed from V and 0 bases from J, the gap between germline ends came to 10 bases. Germline-derived CDR1 and CDR2 are SGHRS and YFSETQ. This CDR3 has 14 residues. The CDR3 loop reads CASTAGHSGNTIYF. The CDR3 coding sequence is TGCGCCAGCACGGCAGGCCACTCTGGAAACACCATATATTTT.